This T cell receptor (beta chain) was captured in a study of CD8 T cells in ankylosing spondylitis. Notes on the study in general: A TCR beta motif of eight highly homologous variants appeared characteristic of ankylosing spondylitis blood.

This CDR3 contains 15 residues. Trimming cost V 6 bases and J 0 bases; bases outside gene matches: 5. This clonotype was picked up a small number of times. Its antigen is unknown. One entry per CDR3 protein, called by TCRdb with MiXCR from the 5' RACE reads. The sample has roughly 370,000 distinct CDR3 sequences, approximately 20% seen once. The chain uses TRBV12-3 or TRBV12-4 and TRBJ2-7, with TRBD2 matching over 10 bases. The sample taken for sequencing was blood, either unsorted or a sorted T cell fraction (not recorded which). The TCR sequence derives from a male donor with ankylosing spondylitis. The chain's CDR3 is CASSALAGASYEQYF. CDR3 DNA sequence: TGTGCCAGCAGCGCTCTAGCGGGGGCCTCCTACGAGCAGTACTTC.